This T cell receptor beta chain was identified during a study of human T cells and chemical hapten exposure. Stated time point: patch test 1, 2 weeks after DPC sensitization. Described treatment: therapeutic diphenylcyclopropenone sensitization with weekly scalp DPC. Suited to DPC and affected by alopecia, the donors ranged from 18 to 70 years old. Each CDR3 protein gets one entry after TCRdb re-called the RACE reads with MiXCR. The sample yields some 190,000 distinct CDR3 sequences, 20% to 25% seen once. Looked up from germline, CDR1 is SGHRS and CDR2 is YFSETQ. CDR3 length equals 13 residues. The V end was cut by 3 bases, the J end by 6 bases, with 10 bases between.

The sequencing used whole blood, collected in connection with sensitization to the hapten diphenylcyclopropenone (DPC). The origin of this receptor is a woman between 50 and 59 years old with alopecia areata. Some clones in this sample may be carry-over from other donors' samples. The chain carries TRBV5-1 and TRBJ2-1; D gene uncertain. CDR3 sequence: CASSSPSVNEQFF. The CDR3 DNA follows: TGCGCCAGCAGCTCTCCTAGTGTCAATGAGCAGTTCTTC.